The following is a T cell receptor beta chain sequence with its context. Its antigen is undetermined. Libraries were prepared by immunoSEQ multiplex PCR; TCRdb keeps only in-frame clonotypes and omits some of them. Altogether under 95,000 clones are present, roughly 88% being singletons, with the ten largest covering 2.1%. This record belongs to a study of cytomegalovirus exposure and HLA in healthy donors. Germline loops: CDR1 SGHAT, CDR2 FQNNGV. V lost 5 bases to trimming and J lost 1 base, with 17 bases between them. The CDR3 has 16 amino acids. Study findings and constraints: It was reported that the classifier diagnosed cytomegalovirus status with high specificity and sensitivity in both the original and validation cohorts. In vitro experiments confirmed that a few CMV-associated chains were specific for CMV antigens.

The origin of this receptor is a man aged 30 to 39 in good health and CMV-seronegative. The chain has TRBV11-2 and TRBJ1-2; D is ambiguous. The sample taken for sequencing was PBMCs. The CDR3 protein is CASSRSRESSNYGYTF. The CDR3 coding sequence is TGTGCCAGCAGCAGAAGTAGGGAGAGCAGTAACTATGGCTACACCTTC.